This TCR beta chain was captured by sequencing in a study of T cell responses to AZD1222 COVID-19 vaccine (dated by TCRdb to about 2021). Describing the broader study: AZD1222 recipients whose second dose came at about 4 weeks and those whose second dose came at about 12 weeks were combined into one group, since spike-specific TCR depth and breadth did not differ between the two schedules. A total of just over 230 trial participants underwent TCR sequencing, of whom 207 received two doses of AZD1222 and about 26 received two doses of the MenACWY control vaccine. Trial participants were enrolled by age into 18-55, 56-69 and 70-plus year subgroups, with 148, 28 and 57 TCR-sequenced participants respectively. Paper-wide results and their limitations: Only 5 to 7 AZD1222 recipients were SARS-CoV-2 seropositive at baseline, limiting conclusions about previously exposed vaccinees. A significant rise in spike-specific TCR breadth and depth was observed after two AZD1222 doses relative to day 0 and relative to MenACWY recipients. Participants were mostly white British, with more females than males. The authors suggested clonal diversity may have been underestimated. The whole spike protein was spanned by vaccine-associated CD4 TCRs, and dominant responses were seen in regions 160-218 and 743-854. No day 14 peak-response samples were available, so repertoires were characterized only after the peak T cell response. In the small 56-69-year group, the increase in depth fell short of significance, most likely because of low power. Epitopes outside the regions mutated in the B.1.351 and B.1.1.7 variants were reportedly recognized by nearly half of the unique spike-specific TCRs.

As to this clone: The specificity of this receptor is unknown. One base away there is no much larger clone; base qualities are not given.

CDR1 SGHNT and CDR2 YYREEE were looked up in the germline V gene (reference sequence). V is shortened by 0 bases, J by 4 bases, and the region joining them spans 17 bases. The CDR3 sequence holds 17 residues, the cysteine and phenylalanine included. Only the CDR3 DNA stays, 51 bases, in frame from base 1. Explained via the paper, the time point label denotes: baseline before first vaccination. Vaccinee samples came from UK trials COV001 and COV002, including a single-blind randomized controlled phase 2/3 trial of AZD1222 (ChAdOx1 nCoV-19) in healthy adults. Trial participant PBMC samples were collected at day 0 and day 28 after the second dose for TCRbeta chain sequencing. The CDR3 regions of human TCRbeta chains were analyzed by immunosequencing. The authors' analysis ran thus. Repertoire TCRs were matched against a reference library of SARS-CoV-2-specific TCRs generated with the MIRA antigen-specificity platform. Breadth meant the fraction of unique TCRs that were SARS-CoV-2-associated, whereas depth meant the fraction of total T cells that were SARS-CoV-2-associated. Using the MIRA data, each spike-specific TCR was mapped to the spike region that the TCR reacts to and placed in a CD4 or CD8 class. Log10-transformed breadth and depth values were compared by one-way ANOVA with Sidak's multiple comparisons tests. In its TCRdb copy, this immuneACCESS table keeps in-frame sequences only and misses some clones. Where compared with another copy, unresolved V genes explain less than half of these, and the others have no known cause. The V and J calls and clone size are taken from that table; D and trimming were inferred from the DNA. This sample lists under 70,000 clones; 80% to 90% were detected once. About 15% of the sample comes from the top ten.

The chain uses TRBV5-4 and TRBJ2-1, with the D call perhaps TRBD1 or TRBD2, each one matching 5 bases. The source of this sequence is an adult in good health. The source was peripheral blood, collected on day 0 of AZD1222 vaccination. The bases read TGTGCCAGCAGCTTGGGAGGGAACACTCAGGGATACAATGAGCAGTTCTTC. This is translated as CASSLGGNTQGYNEQFF.